This entry describes one TCR beta chain. The target antigen is unknown. The CDR3 consists of 13 residues. The germline V gene has CDR1 SGHDN and CDR2 FVKESK. V was cut by 8 bases and J by 4 bases, with 12 bases left in between. The entry originates in a study of cytomegalovirus exposure and HLA in healthy donors. It was with 60 Vbeta and 13 Jbeta primers that the PCR ran. Original handling: Around 11 million of some 80 million unique TCR beta chains were shared, per a later count. Here immunoSEQ multiplex PCR was the method, and the copy in TCRdb shows in-frame clones only, minus some. V and J calls and clone size are copied from that table; D and trimming were computed from the DNA. Among 150,000 or so clones, approximately 80% were seen once, and the ten largest hold 5.6%. Regarding the study as a whole: Among immune exposure information, only CMV serostatus was available. Cytomegalovirus-associated status was assigned to 164 TCR beta chains. Later genetic work tied a missense DCLRE1C variant to beta-chain V and J trimming.

The chain couples TRBV14 to TRBJ1-3; perhaps TRBD1 as D (5 bases). Sequencing used PBMCs. The clonotype comes from a woman aged 40-49 years in good health and CMV-seropositive. CDR3 region: CASRGTLGNTIYF. CDR3 nucleotide sequence: TGTGCCAGCCGGGGGACGCTCGGAAACACCATATATTTT.